Shown below are 11 T cell receptor beta chains from a single sample sequenced in a study of T cells in Graves' hyperthyroidism and ophthalmopathy. TCR beta CDR3 sequences were amplified from RNA transcripts. Carried out on the TCR CDR3, a first-round RT-PCR used the HTBI primer set. TCRdb used MiXCR to reprocess the multiplex PCR reads, holding one entry per CDR3 protein. The data show under 800,000 distinct CDR3 sequences, with approximately 14% seen just once and around 9.6% held by the top ten. The sequencing input was blood. Every receptor here comes from a woman aged 18-30 years with Graves' hyperthyroidism.

This clonotype was seen many times. The rearrangement links TRBV30 to TRBJ2-2; 8 bases map to TRBD1. J gave up 3 bases and V 4 bases, and 10 bases lay outside the gene matches. This CDR3 region has 16 residues. Germline loops: CDR1 GTSNPN, CDR2 SVGIG (reference sequence). CDR3 protein: CAWIHRDRSYTGELFF. Written as DNA, the CDR3 is TGTGCCTGGATCCACAGGGACAGGTCATACACCGGGGAGCTGTTTTTT.

This clonotype was recorded many times. J is TRBJ1-2 and V is TRBV12-3 or TRBV12-4; D remains unclear. Trimming pared 7 bases from V and 8 bases from J, leaving 23 bases between. This CDR3 contains 15 residues. In nucleotides, the CDR3 is TGTGCCAGCACCGAGCGGGCCGGACTCCCTCGGGGCTACACCTTC. It encodes CASTERAGLPRGYTF.

Comment on this clonotype: The junction does not match germline at one end; this may be a read error. This chain connects TRBV13 to TRBJ2-7; D not certain. The CDR3 contains 16 residues. Looked up from germline, CDR1 is PRHDT and CDR2 is FYEKMQ (reference sequence). The CDR3 DNA reads as TGTGCCAGCAGCCTTAATGACGGATCCCTCCCCTACGGGCAGTACTTC. This encodes CASSLNDGSLPYGQYF.

This clonotype has more than one count but fewer than ten. V and J are TRBV6-1 and TRBJ2-1; no reliable D call. With 8 bases removed from V and 7 bases from J, the gap between germline ends came to 9 bases. The germline V gene has CDR1 MNHNS and CDR2 SASEGT. The CDR3 length is 11 residues. DNA for the CDR3: TGTGCCAGCCGTACAGAGAATGAGCAGTTCTTC. Translating it yields CASRTENEQFF.

This clonotype has at least ten counts. V and J are TRBV28 and TRBJ2-5, with D possibly being TRBD1 (6 bases). Germline V gene sequence: CDR1 MDHEN, CDR2 SYDVKM. V lost 3 bases to trimming and J lost 4 bases, with 18 bases between them. The CDR3 has 16 residues. The CDR3 loop reads CASSFWGPSGLETQYF. DNA of the CDR3: TGTGCCAGCAGTTTTTGGGGGCCATCGGGCTTAGAGACCCAGTACTTC.

There are many counts of this clonotype. The chain combines TRBV19 with TRBJ2-7; D call uncertain. There are 13 residues in the CDR3. The germline V gene encodes CDR1 LNHDA and CDR2 SQIVND (reference sequence). Trimming removed 8 bases at V and 2 bases at J, with 13 bases between. The CDR3 DNA is TGTGCCAGTTCGGACGGACCTGCCTACGAGCAGTACTTC. The encoded protein is CASSDGPAYEQYF.

The chain combines TRBV7-2 with TRBJ2-7; D might be TRBD2 (6 bases). The end of the DNA is better explained by TRBJ2-1, so the J call may be wrong. The CDR3 spans 14 residues. Per the germline V gene, CDR1 is SGHTA and CDR2 is FQGNSA. CDR3 nucleotides: TGTGCCAGCAGCTACGGAGGGAGCTCCTACGAGCAGTTCTTC. This sequence encodes CASSYGGSSYEQFF.

A few counts support this clonotype. This chain uses TRBV11-1 with TRBJ1-3; 7 bases agree with TRBD1. The V gene end was trimmed by 5 bases and the J gene end by 0 bases; junction bases not matched to a gene: 10. The CDR3 is made up of 17 amino acids. CDR1 is SGHAT, CDR2 FQDESV, per germline (reference sequence). The CDR3 loop is CASSQHRGFYSGNTIYF. The CDR3 DNA sequence: TGTGCCAGCAGCCAACACAGGGGCTTCTACTCTGGAAACACCATATATTTT.

This chain links TRBV30 with TRBJ1-2, with 7 bases lining up with TRBD1. The CDR3 has 14 residues. The V segment lost 2 bases and the J segment 3 bases; nucleotides outside the gene matches: 6. Per the germline V gene, CDR1 is GTSNPN and CDR2 is SVGIG (reference sequence). The CDR3 bases are TGTGCCTGGAGTCACTCGACAGGGCACTATGGCTACACCTTC. Protein product: CAWSHSTGHYGYTF.

The sample holds a few counts of this clonotype. The rearrangement joins TRBV5-6 to TRBJ2-1, with TRBD1 as a possible D gene (5 bases). The CDR3 runs to 20 residues. CDR1 is SGHDT and CDR2 is YYEEEE in the germline V gene. V was pared by 2 bases and J by 0 bases, with 24 bases between. The CDR3 DNA reads TGTGCCAGCAGCTTTCTCTTCGCATCGACAGAAAAAAGCTCCTACAATGAGCAGTTCTTC. Its protein is CASSFLFASTEKSSYNEQFF.

The J gene is TRBJ2-1, the V gene TRBV3-1; 8 bases map to TRBD1. The CDR3 length is 13 residues. Germline values: CDR1 LGHDT, CDR2 YNNKEL (reference sequence). Losses at the gene ends were 4 bases for V and 11 bases for J; bases not matched to a gene: 7. CDR3 sequence: CASSPTGAGQQFF. CDR3 DNA: TGTGCCAGCAGCCCGACAGGGGCAGGACAGCAGTTCTTC.